These 25 T cell receptor beta chains share one sample of origin, sequenced in a study of technical replicates of blood from a few donors. TCRdb's table, derived via immunoSEQ multiplex PCR, lists solely in-frame clones and lacks some. This table has tens of thousands of clones, roughly 94% appearing once. Specimen: T cells isolated from PBMCs. These receptors were collected from a human donor in good health.

This rearrangement joins TRBV19 to TRBJ2-1, with a possible D match to TRBD2 (6 bases). CDR3 length: 15 amino acids. Germline V gives CDR1 LNHDA, CDR2 SQIVND (reference sequence). V lost 7 bases and J 10 bases, leaving 23 bases between the germline ends. CDR3: CASNQRLVRITEQFF. Here the CDR3 DNA reads TGTGCCAGTAATCAAAGACTAGTTCGTATTACCGAGCAGTTCTTC.

This chain uses TRBV5-1 with TRBJ1-2, with D perhaps TRBD1 (5 bases). Trimming stripped 4 bases from V and 6 bases from J, with 28 bases between. The CDR3 contains 18 residues. Germline CDR1 and CDR2: SGHRS and YFSETQ. CDR3 sequence reads: CASSLSYRRGARVDGYTF. CDR3 DNA: TGCGCCAGCAGCCTGTCGTACCGACGCGGGGCCAGAGTGGATGGCTACACCTTC.

This clone was recorded only once. This chain joins TRBV6-1 and TRBJ2-3; unclear D gene. This CDR3 is built from 16 residues. V shed 0 bases and J shed 1 base, with 11 bases lying between them. Germline lookup yields CDR1 MNHNS and CDR2 SASEGT. The CDR3 DNA follows: TGTGCCAGCAGTGAAGCGCTAGGCGGCCGCACAGATACGCAGTATTTT. Protein product: CASSEALGGRTDTQYF.

As DNA, the CDR3 is TGTGCCAGCAGCGGACAGGGTGGAACCTACGAGCAGTACTTC. Its protein is CASSGQGGTYEQYF. The V call is TRBV6-6, the J call TRBJ2-7; 8 nucleotides line up with TRBD1. Germline CDR1 is MNHNY and CDR2 is SVGAGI (reference sequence). V dropped 6 bases and J dropped 2; count of bases not matched to a gene: 6. This CDR3 contains 14 residues.

V gene TRBV27 combines with J gene TRBJ2-1; 16 bases match TRBD2. CDR3 size: 18 residues. CDR1 and CDR2 (germline): MNHEY, SMNVEV (reference sequence). Trimming removed 2 bases from V and 9 bases from J; junction bases left unmatched: 10. The CDR3 region has the DNA TGTGCCAGCAGTTTAGTGGGACTAGCGGGAGGGCCAAGTAGTGAGCAGTTCTTC. It encodes CASSLVGLAGGPSSEQFF.

The chain recombines TRBV28 with TRBJ1-1; D remains ambiguous. Trimming stripped 4 bases from V and 6 bases from J, with 6 bases between. This CDR3 spans 11 amino acids. Germline CDR1 reads MDHEN; CDR2 reads SYDVKM. The CDR3 coding sequence is TGTGCCAGCAGTTCTGGAGCTGAAGCTTTCTTT. Protein product: CASSSGAEAFF.

CDR3 loop: CASSLRGPYEQYF. As DNA, the CDR3 is TGTGCCAGCAGCCTGAGGGGGCCCTACGAGCAGTACTTC. This chain links TRBV7-9 with TRBJ2-7; TRBD1 aligns across 7 bases. This CDR3 region has 13 residues. From germline, CDR1 is SEHNR and CDR2 FQNEAQ (reference sequence). Unmatched junction bases numbered 3, after V lost 5 bases and J lost 2 bases.

This chain uses TRBV4-1 with TRBJ2-7; 7 bases line up with TRBD1. There are 15 residues in the CDR3. V was pared by 3 bases and J by 2 bases, with 7 bases of the junction left unmatched. Germline V gives CDR1 MGHRA, CDR2 YSYEKL. The CDR3 reads CASSQGDSSPYEQYF. The CDR3 DNA follows: TGCGCCAGCAGCCAGGGGGACAGTTCCCCCTACGAGCAGTACTTC.

This clone has a single count. The chain has TRBV4-2 and TRBJ2-5; 7 positions match TRBD2. The CDR3 runs to 16 residues. Germline V gives CDR1 LGHNA, CDR2 YNFKEQ. The J segment lost 7 bases and the V segment lost 0 bases, leaving 11 bases of the junction unmatched. The CDR3 DNA is TGTGCCAGCAGCCAAGATATCGGGGGATGGGGGGGGACCCAGTACTTC. It codes for CASSQDIGGWGGTQYF.

The sample holds a few counts of this clone. The chain recombines TRBV7-9 with TRBJ1-2, with D possibly TRBD1 on 5 matching bases. The CDR3 extends over 14 amino acids. Per the germline V gene, CDR1 is SEHNR and CDR2 is FQNEAQ (reference sequence). V lost 4 bases and J lost 8, with 17 bases in between. The CDR3 DNA reads as TGTGCCAGCAGCTCCGGCGGGGGAGTTAGCGGCTACACCTTC. It yields the protein CASSSGGGVSGYTF.

This rearrangement joins TRBV7-8 to TRBJ2-5, with D possibly being TRBD1 (5 bases). V was clipped by 0 bases and J by 4 bases, with 9 bases between them. Per the germline V gene, CDR1 is SGHVS and CDR2 is FQNEAQ. The CDR3 spans 14 residues. CDR3 coding DNA: TGTGCCAGCAGCTTAGCAGGGGCCGGAGAGACCCAGTACTTC. Translating gives CASSLAGAGETQYF.

V is TRBV9 and J is TRBJ1-5; D gene uncertain. The V gene's germline CDR1 is SGDLS and CDR2 YYNGEE. Deletions cut 4 bases from V and 0 bases from J, with 17 bases between. This CDR3 spans 17 amino acids. The CDR3, as DNA: TGTGCCAGCAGCAACGATGTGAGCTCCGATAGCAATCAGCCCCAGCATTTT. Its translation: CASSNDVSSDSNQPQHF.

The chain has TRBV27 and TRBJ2-1; weak D call: TRBD2 (6 bases). The CDR3 contains 15 residues. Germline CDR1 reads MNHEY; CDR2 reads SMNVEV (reference sequence). V lost 3 bases to trimming and J lost 8 bases, with 17 bases between them. CDR3 sequence: CASSFRGGIPDEQFF. CDR3 nucleotide sequence: TGTGCCAGCAGTTTTCGGGGCGGGATTCCGGATGAGCAGTTCTTC.

J is TRBJ2-5 and V is TRBV6-1; 8 bases fit TRBD1. Germline trimming cut 9 bases from V and 4 bases from J; bases unmatched to any gene: 4. CDR1 MNHNS and CDR2 SASEGT come from the germline V gene. The CDR3 runs 12 residues. This CDR3 reads CASLDRGETQYF. CDR3 bases: TGTGCCAGTCTAGACAGGGGAGAGACCCAGTACTTC.

V gene TRBV6-6 combines with J gene TRBJ1-2; D ambiguous. The V gene's germline CDR1 is MNHNY and CDR2 SVGAGI (reference sequence). Trimming removed 5 bases from V and 6 bases from J, with 13 bases in between. CDR3 length equals 13 residues. CDR3 amino acids: CASSPPGNHGYTF. DNA of the CDR3: TGTGCCAGCAGTCCCCCCGGGAATCATGGCTACACCTTC.

The table lists this clone with a few counts. The genes are TRBV9 and TRBJ1-1; TRBD1 agrees at 7 bases. CDR3 size: 15 residues. The junction had 14 bases not matched to a gene; V was cut back by 4 bases and J by 8 bases. Germline V CDR1 and CDR2: SGDLS, YYNGEE. CDR3 bases: TGTGCCAGCAGCCCGCGGACAGGCCCCTCGGGAGAAGCTTTCTTT. Amino acid sequence: CASSPRTGPSGEAFF.

V gene TRBV13 combines with J gene TRBJ1-1, with D perhaps TRBD1 (5 bases). Germline lookup yields CDR1 PRHDT and CDR2 FYEKMQ (reference sequence). This CDR3 region has 13 residues. The V end was cut by 9 bases, the J end by 5 bases, with 16 bases between. The CDR3 DNA sequence: TGTGCCAGTCTCCAGGGTGAATCTACTGAAGCTTTCTTT. Translated, it gives CASLQGESTEAFF.

The chain joins TRBV28 to TRBJ2-5, with 7 bases that match TRBD1. This CDR3 region has 16 residues. Trimming removed 2 bases from V and 2 bases from J; junction bases left unmatched: 8. Per the germline V gene, CDR1 is MDHEN and CDR2 is SYDVKM. CDR3 DNA sequence: TGTGCCAGCAGTTTAGCCGGACAGGTTTTGCAAGAGACCCAGTACTTC. It yields the protein CASSLAGQVLQETQYF.

V is TRBV6-5 and J is TRBJ1-1; D possibly corresponds to TRBD1 (5 bases). CDR1 is MNHEY and CDR2 is SVGAGI in the germline V gene. V was clipped by 6 bases and J by 1 base, with 12 bases between them. The CDR3 sequence is 14 residues long. CDR3: CASSLGQGNTEAFF. In nucleotides, the CDR3 is TGTGCCAGCAGCCTCGGACAAGGGAACACTGAAGCTTTCTTT.

V is TRBV5-4 and J is TRBJ2-3, with D uncertain. Germline CDR1 is SGHNT and CDR2 is YYREEE (reference sequence). The CDR3 length is 12 residues. The V and J ends lost 4 bases and 2 bases respectively, with 5 bases between them. CDR3 DNA sequence: TGTGCCAGCAGCCCAAACACAGATACGCAGTATTTT. Protein sequence: CASSPNTDTQYF. The full variable domain, with the rest looked up from reference TRBV5-4 and TRBJ2-3, is ETGVTQSPTHLIKTRGQQVTLRCSSQSGHNTVSWYQQALGQGPQFIFQYYREEENGRGNFPPRFSGLQFPNYSSELNVNALELDDSALYLCASSPNTDTQYFGPGTRLTVL.

The DNA for the CDR3 is TGTGCCAGCGGACTAGCGGGAGTAACTGAGCAGTTCTTC. Protein sequence: CASGLAGVTEQFF. The V and J genes are TRBV28 and TRBJ2-1; 13 bases are a match to TRBD2. The CDR3 length is 13 residues. Germline V gene lookup returns CDR1 MDHEN and CDR2 SYDVKM. The V and J ends lost 8 bases and 9 bases, in that order; junction bases with no gene match: 4.

The chain is built from TRBV5-8 and TRBJ1-3; 8 nucleotides agree with TRBD1. From germline, CDR1 is SGHTS and CDR2 YDEGEE. CDR3 size: 17 residues. J lost 3 bases, V lost 2 bases, and 10 bases had no gene match. The CDR3 coding sequence is TGTGCCAGCAGCTTCGGACAGGGTTCTTGGGGTGGAAACACCATATATTTT. Translating gives CASSFGQGSWGGNTIYF.

On this clone: This sample includes further DNA sequences coding for the same CDR3. The chain employs TRBV29-1 and TRBJ1-3; TRBD1 matches 10 bases. V lost 6 bases, J lost 3 bases, and 5 bases stayed unmatched. The CDR3 length is 14 residues. Germline V gene data show CDR1 as SQVTM and CDR2 as ANQGSEA. Here the CDR3 reads CSVGDRGSGNTIYF. The CDR3 coding sequence is TGCAGCGTGGGGGACAGGGGAAGTGGAAACACCATATATTTT.

The J gene is TRBJ1-2, the V gene TRBV5-4; 7 bases line up with TRBD1. The CDR3 is made up of 14 amino acids. J lost 4 bases, V lost 0 bases, and 3 bases had no gene match. The germline CDR1 and CDR2 sequences are SGHNT and YYREEE (reference sequence). The CDR3 region is CASSLVGQVYGYTF. The CDR3 DNA sequence: TGTGCCAGCAGCTTGGTCGGACAGGTCTATGGCTACACCTTC.

The count of this clone is one. This chain connects TRBV6-5 to TRBJ2-1; TRBD1 aligns across 8 bases. Germline V gives CDR1 MNHEY, CDR2 SVGAGI. V lost 6 bases to trimming and J lost 2 bases; unmatched junction nucleotides: 6. The CDR3 runs to 15 residues. This CDR3 is CASSDDRGPYNEQFF. CDR3 coding DNA: TGTGCCAGCAGCGACGACAGGGGTCCCTACAATGAGCAGTTCTTC.